Below, 19 T cell receptor beta chains from the same sample are listed, as sequenced in a study of T cell repertoires in cytomegalovirus infection. TCRdb fed the reads into MiXCR, producing one record per CDR3 protein. The table lists roughly 300,000 distinct CDR3 sequences, more than 8% of them singletons. The sequencing input was PBMCs. These TCRs come from a human donor in good health (CMV status not recorded). Some clones in this sample may be carry-over from other donors' samples.

The gene calls are TRBV7-4 and TRBJ2-7; TRBD1 matches at 9 bases. V was pared by 5 bases and J by 6 bases, with 2 bases of the junction left unmatched. This CDR3 comprises 12 residues. Germline-derived CDR1 and CDR2 are SGHVT and SQSDAQ. In nucleotides, the CDR3 is TGTGCCAGCAGCACAGGGGGCGGCGAGCAGTACTTC. Encoded protein: CASSTGGGEQYF.

This clonotype showed up just a few times. The rearrangement links TRBV19 to TRBJ1-1; 12 bases map to TRBD1. CDR1 is LNHDA, CDR2 SQIVND, per germline (reference sequence). The V gene end was trimmed by 3 bases and the J gene end by 5 bases; junction bases not matched to a gene: 7. The CDR3 has 16 amino acids. The CDR3 DNA follows: TGTGCCAGTAGTATTCCGGGACAGGGGGCTCGAACTGAAGCTTTCTTT. Amino acids: CASSIPGQGARTEAFF.

This chain uses TRBV9 with TRBJ2-2; TRBD1 matches 9 bases. The CDR3 spans 15 residues. With V trimmed by 5 bases and J by 4 bases, 6 bases remained unmatched. Germline lookup yields CDR1 SGDLS and CDR2 YYNGEE. The CDR3 protein is CASSVQGAATGELFF. CDR3 in DNA: TGTGCCAGCAGTGTACAGGGGGCGGCCACCGGGGAGCTGTTTTTT. Drawing the rest from reference TRBV9 and TRBJ2-2, the complete variable domain is DSGVTQTPKHLITATGQRVTLRCSPRSGDLSVYWYQQSLDQGLQFLIQYYNGEERAKGNILERFSAQQFPDLHSELNLSSLELGDSALYFCASSVQGAATGELFFGEGSRLTVL.

This clonotype was counted at least ten times. The chain has TRBV28 and TRBJ1-1; TRBD1 might be the D (5 bases). The CDR3 covers 15 residues. The germline CDR1 and CDR2 sequences are MDHEN and SYDVKM. The ends were cut back, 6 bases at V and 0 bases at J, with 14 bases in the middle. This CDR3 is CASSDLRVMNTEAFF. DNA for the CDR3: TGTGCCAGCAGCGATCTCAGGGTTATGAACACTGAAGCTTTCTTT. The full variable domain, completed using reference TRBV28 and TRBJ1-1, is DVKVTQSSRYLVKRTGEKVFLECVQDMDHENMFWYRQDPGLGLRLIYFSYDVKMKEKGDIPEGYSVSREKKERFSLILESASTNQTSMYLCASSDLRVMNTEAFFGQGTRLTVV.

This clonotype was observed a handful of times. V and J are TRBV2 and TRBJ1-3; no clear D gene. Germline-derived CDR1 and CDR2 are SNHLY and FYNNEI. Trimming took 4 bases from V and 0 from J, leaving 13 bases between them. The CDR3 length is 16 residues. CDR3 sequence: CASSVEGFTSGNTIYF. CDR3 nucleotides: TGTGCCAGCAGTGTGGAAGGATTCACCTCTGGAAACACCATATATTTT.

The rearrangement uses TRBV9 and TRBJ2-7; 7 nucleotides match TRBD2. The CDR3 runs 14 residues. Germline loops: CDR1 SGDLS, CDR2 YYNGEE. Trimming cost V 4 bases and J 2 bases; bases outside gene matches: 6. As DNA, the CDR3 is TGTGCCAGCAGCTCCCGGGGAGGGCCCTACGAGCAGTACTTC. Protein: CASSSRGGPYEQYF.

In its sample, this clonotype was seen many times. V and J are TRBV7-2 and TRBJ1-3; no definite D call. The V gene's germline CDR1 is SGHTA and CDR2 FQGNSA. Between the trimmed V and J ends, which lost 3 bases and 0 bases, there was a span of 15 bases. The CDR3 consists of 17 residues. CDR3 loop: CASSFTRNRASGNTIYF. DNA of the CDR3: TGTGCCAGCAGCTTCACCCGGAACCGGGCCTCTGGAAACACCATATATTTT.

This clonotype came up many times. The rearrangement uses TRBV7-6 and TRBJ2-2; TRBD1 matches 7 bases. Trimming at V came to 6 bases and at J to 2 bases, leaving 6 bases not matched to a gene. This CDR3 contains 15 residues. Per germline, CDR1 SGHVS and CDR2 FNYEAQ. Here the CDR3 DNA reads TGTGCCAGCAGTGCCGGGACAGTTAACACCGGGGAGCTGTTTTTT. This sequence encodes CASSAGTVNTGELFF.

This rearrangement joins TRBV7-2 to TRBJ1-2; 7 bases align to TRBD1. The V gene's germline CDR1 is SGHTA and CDR2 FQGNSA. The trim removed 10 bases at V and 7 bases at J, leaving 6 bases unmatched. CDR3 size: 11 residues. The CDR3 DNA reads as TGTGCCACCATAACAGGGGTTGGCTACACCTTC. Translated: CATITGVGYTF.

This clonotype showed up just a few times. This chain uses TRBV6-1 with TRBJ1-5; maybe TRBD1 (6 bases). This CDR3 spans 16 amino acids. V lost 5 bases and J 3 bases, leaving 17 bases between the germline ends. Germline V CDR1 and CDR2: MNHNS, SASEGT. The DNA for the CDR3 is TGTGCCAGCAGTTATCGAACAGGGACTGACAATCAGCCCCAGCATTTT. Encoded protein: CASSYRTGTDNQPQHF.

There are many counts of this clonotype. The chain uses TRBV12-3 or TRBV12-4 and TRBJ1-1, with a tentative D call TRBD1 (6 bases). Trimming shortened V by 6 bases and J by 4 bases, and 12 bases separated the two germline ends. This CDR3 is 13 amino acids long. The CDR3 sequence: CASSRKGGTEAFF. Here the CDR3 DNA reads TGTGCCAGCAGCCGTAAGGGGGGCACTGAAGCTTTCTTT.

This clonotype was seen many times. The CDR3 DNA is TGTGCCAGCAGCCCTTCTAGCGGTTCAAACGGAGGGCAGTTCTTC. Its protein product is CASSPSSGSNGGQFF. The rearrangement uses TRBV7-9 and TRBJ2-1; TRBD2 agrees at 7 bases. The length of the CDR3 is 15 residues. V lost 5 bases and J lost 12; bases outside the gene matches: 16. CDR1 SEHNR and CDR2 FQNEAQ come from the germline V gene (reference sequence).

This clonotype was seen more than once but under ten times. The gene calls are TRBV7-2 and TRBJ1-3; D is uncertain. The CDR3 spans 13 residues. V was shortened by 4 bases and J by 5 bases, with 9 bases between the two germline ends. The V gene's germline CDR1 is SGHTA and CDR2 FQGNSA. This CDR3 reads CASSSVRRNTIYF. The CDR3, as DNA: TGTGCCAGCAGCTCAGTTCGGCGAAACACCATATATTTT.

The chain recombines TRBV7-3 with TRBJ2-1; 10 nucleotides align to TRBD2. Trimming cost V 4 bases and J 9 bases; bases outside gene matches: 12. The CDR3 spans 16 residues. In germline, CDR1 is SGHTA, CDR2 FQGTGA. The CDR3 protein is CASSSTHSGGQGEQFF. The CDR3 coding sequence is TGTGCCAGCAGCTCCACGCATAGCGGGGGGCAGGGTGAGCAGTTCTTC.

This clonotype has more than one count but fewer than ten. This chain joins TRBV20-1 and TRBJ2-1, with 7 bases fitting TRBD1. Trimming cost V 2 bases and J 8 bases; bases outside gene matches: 9. Germline lookup yields CDR1 DFQATT and CDR2 SNEGSKA (reference sequence). The CDR3 length is 14 residues. In DNA, the CDR3 is TGCAGTGCTAGAATGACAGGGTGGCGGGATGAGCAGTTCTTC. Amino acid sequence: CSARMTGWRDEQFF.

This clonotype has a handful of counts. This chain connects TRBV4-1 to TRBJ2-2; 9 bases line up with TRBD1. V shed 4 bases and J 8 bases; nucleotides not matched to a gene: 11. Germline V lookup: CDR1 MGHRA, CDR2 YSYEKL. The CDR3 length is 16 residues. The CDR3: CASSLFGTGLSGELFF. The CDR3 DNA follows: TGCGCCAGCAGCCTGTTCGGGACAGGGTTATCTGGGGAGCTGTTTTTT.

This clonotype has a handful of counts. This sequence joins TRBV20-1 and TRBJ2-7; 10 bases are shared with TRBD1. The germline V gene has CDR1 DFQATT and CDR2 SNEGSKA (reference sequence). This CDR3 is built from 14 residues. V shed 6 bases, J shed 4 bases, and the junction held 9 bases outside the gene matches. This chain's CDR3 is CSAGRQGARYEQYF. The DNA of the CDR3 is TGCAGTGCGGGGAGACAGGGGGCGCGGTACGAGCAGTACTTC.

This clonotype came up many times. The V call is TRBV30, the J call TRBJ1-1; weak D call: TRBD1 (6 bases). This CDR3 has 13 amino acids. V lost 4 bases and J lost 1, with 10 bases in between. The germline CDR1 and CDR2 sequences are GTSNPN and SVGIG (reference sequence). Written as DNA, the CDR3 is TGTGCCTGGAAAGGGGGAGGGAACACTGAAGCTTTCTTT. Protein product: CAWKGGGNTEAFF.

This clonotype was counted at least ten times. V gene TRBV28 combines with J gene TRBJ2-3; 9 nucleotides agree with TRBD1. The V gene end was trimmed by 4 bases and the J gene end by 5 bases; junction bases not matched to a gene: 10. The V gene's germline CDR1 is MDHEN and CDR2 SYDVKM. The CDR3 spans 16 residues. The CDR3 reads CASSSQTGGSVDTQYF. CDR3 nucleotides: TGTGCCAGCAGTTCCCAGACAGGGGGATCGGTAGATACGCAGTATTTT.